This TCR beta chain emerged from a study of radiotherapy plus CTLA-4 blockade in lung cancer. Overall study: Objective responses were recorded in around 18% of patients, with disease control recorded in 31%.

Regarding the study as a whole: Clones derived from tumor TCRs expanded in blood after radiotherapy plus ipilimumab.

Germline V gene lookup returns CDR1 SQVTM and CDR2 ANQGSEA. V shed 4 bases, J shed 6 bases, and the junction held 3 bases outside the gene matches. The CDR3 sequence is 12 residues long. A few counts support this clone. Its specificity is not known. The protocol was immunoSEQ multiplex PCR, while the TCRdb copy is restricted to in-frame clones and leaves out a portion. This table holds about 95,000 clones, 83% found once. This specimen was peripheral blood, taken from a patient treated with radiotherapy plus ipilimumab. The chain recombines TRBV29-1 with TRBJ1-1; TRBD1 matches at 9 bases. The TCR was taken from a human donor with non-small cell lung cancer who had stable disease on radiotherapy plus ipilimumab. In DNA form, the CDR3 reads TGCAGCGTTGGGGACAGGGTCTCTGAAGCTTTCTTT. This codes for CSVGDRVSEAFF. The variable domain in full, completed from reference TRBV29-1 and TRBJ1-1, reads SAVISQKPSRDICQRGTSLTIQCQVDSQVTMMFWYRQQPGQSLTLIATANQGSEATYESGFVIDKFPISRPNLTFSTLTVSNMSPEDSSIYLCSVGDRVSEAFFGQGTRLTVV.